These T cell receptor beta chains were read from a single sample in a study of control samples from healthy donors and cancer patients. The method was immunoSEQ multiplex PCR; TCRdb's version includes in-frame clones alone and lacks a portion of them. The table shows tens of thousands of clones, with roughly 91% occurring only once. Sequencing was performed on blood. These receptors were collected from a man between 25 and 39 years old in good health. Both conserved end residues are part of each CDR3. A D gene is named only where the DNA matches it firmly. Clone size is stated in some rows and not others, as once, few, many or a class when expanded.

j_gene	v_gene	abundance	d_gene	CDR3aa	CDR3nt
TRBJ2-3	TRBV9	few	.	CASSVGGGPTDTQYF	TGTGCCAGCAGCGTAGGGGGGGGGCCCACAGATACGCAGTATTTT
TRBJ1-1	TRBV6-1	.	TRBD1	CASSERTGGTEAFF	TGTGCCAGCAGTGAGAGGACAGGGGGCACTGAAGCTTTCTTT
TRBJ2-5	TRBV19	.	.	CASSIVGLQETQYF	TGTGCCAGTAGTATAGTGGGCCTACAAGAGACCCAGTACTTC
TRBJ1-5	TRBV11-3	.	TRBD1	CASSVLDPGQGIDQPQHF	TGTGCCAGCAGCGTGTTAGACCCGGGACAGGGAATCGATCAGCCCCAGCATTTT
TRBJ1-1	TRBV11-3	.	.	CASSSDGEGKRAFF	TGTGCCAGCAGCTCCGACGGGGAGGGGAAGAGAGCTTTCTTT
TRBJ2-7	TRBV28	.	TRBD1	CASSPPGGTGAYEQYF	TGTGCCAGCAGTCCCCCAGGAGGGACAGGGGCCTACGAGCAGTACTTC
TRBJ1-6	TRBV20-1	.	.	CSASMGSSYNSPLHF	TGCAGTGCTAGTATGGGTAGCTCCTATAATTCACCCCTCCACTTT
TRBJ1-1	TRBV12-3/TRBV12-4	.	.	CASSFHGNTEAFF	TGTGCCAGCAGTTTTCACGGAAACACTGAAGCTTTCTTT
TRBJ2-7	TRBV4-3	once	.	CASSQESRGKNEQYF	TGCGCCAGCAGCCAAGAATCCCGGGGGAAGAACGAGCAGTACTTC
TRBJ2-7	TRBV7-9	.	TRBD1	CASSGTVNEQYF	TGTGCCAGCAGCGGGACAGTTAACGAGCAGTACTTC
TRBJ2-4	TRBV5-1	.	TRBD2	CASSLTLAVGQGNIQYF	TGCGCCAGCAGTTTGACACTAGCGGTGGGGCAGGGAAACATTCAGTACTTC
TRBJ1-2	TRBV9	.	.	CASSVAMGAEGYTF	TGTGCCAGCAGCGTAGCCATGGGGGCAGAGGGCTACACCTTC
TRBJ1-2	TRBV24-1	.	.	CATSDAYGYTF	TGTGCCACCAGTGACGCCTATGGCTACACCTTC
TRBJ2-1	TRBV5-1	.	TRBD2	CASRKEAGVWNEQFF	TGCGCCAGCAGAAAGGAAGCGGGAGTATGGAATGAGCAGTTCTTC
TRBJ1-5	TRBV14	.	.	CASSQGHQPQHF	TGTGCCAGCAGCCAAGGTCATCAGCCCCAGCATTTT
TRBJ1-6	TRBV16	.	.	CASSQSPAGNSPLHF	TGTGCCAGCAGCCAATCCCCAGCGGGTAATTCACCCCTCCACTTT
TRBJ1-2	TRBV5-1	.	.	CASSLEEGPSNYGYTF	TGCGCCAGCAGCTTGGAGGAGGGTCCATCTAACTATGGCTACACCTTC
TRBJ2-2	TRBV9	.	TRBD2	CASSVATGLGFGELFF	TGTGCCAGCAGCGTAGCTACCGGACTAGGTTTCGGGGAGCTGTTTTTT
TRBJ2-1	TRBV6-6	.	.	CASRGGGIYNEQFF	TGTGCCAGCCGAGGCGGCGGAATTTACAATGAGCAGTTCTTC
TRBJ2-3	TRBV28	once	.	CASRSRQGHRTDTQYF	TGTGCCAGCAGAAGTAGGCAGGGGCATCGCACAGATACGCAGTATTTT
TRBJ2-3	TRBV5-6	.	.	CASSFMIHGDTQYF	TGTGCCAGCAGCTTCATGATTCATGGGGATACGCAGTATTTT
TRBJ2-3	TRBV6-2/TRBV6-3	.	TRBD2	CASSSGLAASDTQYF	TGTGCCAGCAGTTCCGGTCTAGCGGCTTCAGATACGCAGTATTTT
TRBJ1-5	TRBV5-1	.	TRBD1	CASSAGQGGQPQHF	TGCGCCAGCAGCGCGGGACAGGGAGGTCAGCCCCAGCATTTT
TRBJ2-3	TRBV28	.	.	CASSRGDPLRTDTQYF	TGTGCCAGCAGTCGTGGAGATCCCCTTCGCACAGATACGCAGTATTTT
TRBJ2-6	TRBV7-6	.	.	CASTAPRDGGTGANVLTF	TGTGCCAGCACCGCTCCCCGGGACGGCGGAACTGGGGCCAACGTCCTGACTTTC
TRBJ1-3	TRBV10-3	once	TRBD1	CAISTSGGGPGNTIYF	TGTGCCATCAGCACCTCAGGGGGCGGCCCTGGAAACACCATATATTTT
TRBJ2-3	TRBV7-2	.	.	CASSLGSKGADTQYF	TGTGCCAGCAGCTTAGGTTCGAAAGGGGCGGATACGCAGTATTTT
TRBJ2-5	TRBV6-5	.	TRBD1	CAGSIGTGGETQYF	TGTGCCGGCTCAATCGGGACAGGGGGAGAGACCCAGTACTTC
TRBJ2-6	TRBV19	.	.	CASSTHRADSRSGANVLTF	TGTGCCAGTAGTACCCACCGGGCCGACAGCCGCTCTGGGGCCAACGTCCTGACTTTC
TRBJ2-1	TRBV7-3	.	TRBD2	CASSTPSGRLENEQFF	TGTGCCAGCAGCACCCCTAGCGGGAGACTGGAAAATGAGCAGTTCTTC
TRBJ1-1	TRBV19	.	TRBD1	CASSYRDRSEAFF	TGTGCCAGTAGTTACAGGGACAGAAGTGAAGCTTTCTTT
TRBJ2-6	TRBV5-4	once	TRBD1	CASSLRDRGMTGANVLTF	TGTGCCAGCAGCTTGAGAGACAGGGGAATGACGGGGGCCAACGTCCTGACTTTC
TRBJ2-3	TRBV6-2/TRBV6-3	once	.	CASSYPPGRPTDTQYF	TGTGCCAGCAGTTACCCCCCAGGGCGCCCCACAGATACGCAGTATTTT
TRBJ1-4	TRBV9	few	TRBD1	CASSARQGPEKLFF	TGTGCCAGCAGCGCAAGACAGGGGCCAGAAAAACTGTTTTTT
TRBJ1-1	TRBV6-5	.	TRBD1	CASDEGALGTEAFF	TGTGCCAGCGATGAGGGGGCCCTCGGCACTGAAGCTTTCTTT
TRBJ1-6	TRBV18	.	TRBD1	CASSPQTGSYNSPLHF	TGTGCCAGCTCACCCCAGACAGGGTCATATAATTCACCCCTCCACTTT
TRBJ1-1	TRBV19	.	.	CASSIVGGLNTEAFF	TGTGCCAGTAGTATAGTCGGGGGTTTGAACACTGAAGCTTTCTTT